Shown below are 24 T cell receptor beta chains from a single sample sequenced in a study of blood T cell repertoires in COVID-19. TCRdb's copy holds only in-frame clones and misses some; the assay was immunoSEQ multiplex PCR. This sample has approximately 250,000 clones, with 70% to 85% found just once. The material sequenced was peripheral blood. The receptors stem from a man aged 40-50 years who had recovered from COVID-19.

The chain uses TRBV7-9 and TRBJ1-1; a possible D gene is TRBD1 (6 bases). Germline CDR1 is SEHNR and CDR2 is FQNEAQ (reference sequence). Trimming shortened V by 3 bases and J by 4 bases, and 18 bases separated the two germline ends. The CDR3 has 16 amino acids. CDR3 coding DNA: TGTGCCAGCAGCTTGTACCCCCAGCGGGGGGCCACTGAAGCTTTCTTT. Protein sequence: CASSLYPQRGATEAFF.

This clone was detected a few times. J is TRBJ2-2 and V is TRBV7-9, with TRBD1 matching 10 bases. The CDR3 runs to 15 residues. V trimming: 3 bases; J trimming: 4 bases; junction bases outside the gene matches: 2. Germline assignment: CDR1 SEHNR and CDR2 FQNEAQ (reference sequence). CDR3 protein: CASSFWTGGTGELFF. The CDR3 DNA follows: TGTGCCAGCAGCTTCTGGACAGGGGGCACCGGGGAGCTGTTTTTT.

V and J are TRBV5-1 and TRBJ2-2; 9 bases align to TRBD1. The germline gives CDR1 SGHRS, CDR2 YFSETQ. V was pared by 3 bases and J by 6 bases, with 15 bases of the junction left unmatched. The CDR3 runs to 18 residues. The CDR3 spells CASSYPPGQGSLPGELFF. The CDR3, as DNA: TGCGCCAGCAGCTATCCCCCGGGACAGGGCTCACTGCCCGGGGAGCTGTTTTTT.

The chain couples TRBV6-4 to TRBJ2-3, with 7 bases lining up with TRBD1. The trim removed 3 bases at V and 1 base at J, leaving 10 bases unmatched. Germline CDR1 MRHNA, CDR2 SNTAGT. This CDR3 has 17 residues. DNA for the CDR3: TGTGCCAGCAGTGAAGATCCACAGGGGTTCGGCACAGATACGCAGTATTTT. It specifies CASSEDPQGFGTDTQYF.

This sequence joins TRBV12-3 or TRBV12-4 and TRBJ2-7, with TRBD1 as a possible D gene (5 bases). V lost 2 bases and J lost 3, with 8 bases in between. This CDR3 has 13 amino acids. CDR3 coding DNA: TGTGCCAGCAGTTTATTCCAGGGCTACGAGCAGTACTTC. Amino acid sequence: CASSLFQGYEQYF.

This clone appeared once. CDR3: CASSPLTGGTEAFF. For the CDR3, the DNA is TGTGCCAGCTCACCCCTGACAGGGGGCACTGAAGCTTTCTTT. V and J are TRBV18 and TRBJ1-1, with 9 bases aligning to TRBD1. The ends lost 3 bases at V and 4 bases at J; junction bases unmatched: 3. Per the germline V gene, CDR1 is KGHSH and CDR2 is LQKENI. This CDR3 comprises 14 residues.

The rearrangement uses TRBV7-6 and TRBJ2-1; D call uncertain. The CDR3 is 20 amino acids. V lost 2 bases and J lost 1, with 24 bases in between. Germline V CDR1 and CDR2: SGHVS, FNYEAQ. For the CDR3, the DNA is TGTGCCAGCAGCTTAAGTTGGATAGCAAAGCGCCGCCGGTCCTACAATGAGCAGTTCTTC. It encodes CASSLSWIAKRRRSYNEQFF.

The chain uses TRBV6-2 or TRBV6-3 and TRBJ2-3; D might be TRBD2 (6 bases). The CDR3 contains 14 residues. V shed 5 bases and J shed 1 base, with 10 bases lying between them. From germline, CDR1 is MNHEY and CDR2 SVGEGT. CDR3 bases: TGTGCCAGCAGTAGACCTAGCGGCACAGATACGCAGTATTTT. Encoded protein: CASSRPSGTDTQYF.

This chain connects TRBV5-1 to TRBJ2-3; 11 positions agree with TRBD1. The V gene's germline CDR1 is SGHRS and CDR2 YFSETQ. The trim removed 4 bases at V and 2 bases at J, leaving 6 bases unmatched. CDR3 size: 16 residues. CDR3 sequence reads: CASSPRDRGFTDTQYF. The CDR3 DNA follows: TGCGCCAGCAGCCCTAGGGACAGGGGGTTCACAGATACGCAGTATTTT. Variable domain in full (rest from reference TRBV5-1 and TRBJ2-3): KAGVTQTPRYLIKTRGQQVTLSCSPISGHRSVSWYQQTPGQGLQFLFEYFSETQRNKGNFPGRFSGRQFSNSRSEMNVSTLELGDSALYLCASSPRDRGFTDTQYFGPGTRLTVL.

This clone was seen only a few times. The chain links TRBV9 to TRBJ1-4; possibly TRBD1 for D (6 bases). The CDR3 runs 20 residues. Germline CDR1 is SGDLS and CDR2 is YYNGEE. With 4 bases removed from V and 6 bases from J, the gap between germline ends came to 31 bases. The CDR3 sequence is CASSPGGQGRLPLKDEKLFF. CDR3 nucleotides: TGTGCCAGCAGCCCGGGGGGCCAGGGGAGGCTACCTTTAAAAGATGAAAAACTGTTTTTT.

This sequence joins TRBV6-5 and TRBJ2-5; TRBD2 is a possible D gene (5 bases). The CDR3 has 15 amino acids. From germline, CDR1 is MNHEY and CDR2 SVGAGI. Trimming stripped 4 bases from V and 5 bases from J, with 17 bases between. The CDR3 DNA reads as TGTGCCAGCAGTTCGACCGGGATCTCGTCGGAGACCCAGTACTTC. The encoded protein is CASSSTGISSETQYF.

The CDR3 DNA sequence: TGTGCCAGTATCACCCCAGGGCCCGGGGCCAACGTCCTGACTTTC. It translates to CASITPGPGANVLTF. The J gene is TRBJ2-6, the V gene TRBV19; TRBD1 is a possible D gene (5 bases). Trimming cost V 7 bases and J 4 bases, with 14 bases left between them. CDR1 is LNHDA and CDR2 is SQIVND in the germline V gene (reference sequence). This CDR3 is 15 amino acids long.

This clone was observed a few times. The genes are TRBV29-1 and TRBJ1-4; a possible D gene is TRBD1 (6 bases). Per the germline V gene, CDR1 is SQVTM and CDR2 is ANQGSEA. This CDR3 comprises 12 residues. V was clipped by 4 bases and J by 8 bases, with 11 bases between them. The CDR3 nucleotides are TGCAGCGTTGGAGGTACAGGGGAAAAACTGTTTTTT. It translates to CSVGGTGEKLFF.

This chain connects TRBV4-3 to TRBJ1-2; D unclear. Between the trimmed V and J ends, which lost 1 base and 1 base, there was a span of 10 bases. In germline, CDR1 is LGHNA, CDR2 YSLEER. The CDR3 is 15 residues long. The CDR3 DNA follows: TGCGCCAGCAGCCAAGGCCTGGCCAATAACTATGGCTACACCTTC. As protein: CASSQGLANNYGYTF.

A few counts support this clone. The chain couples TRBV19 to TRBJ1-2; D call uncertain. CDR3 length: 12 amino acids. The V end lost 5 bases, the J end lost 3 bases, and 7 bases lay between the germline ends. CDR1 is LNHDA and CDR2 is SQIVND in the germline V gene (reference sequence). The CDR3 nucleotides are TGTGCCAGTAGTCAACGAGACTATGGCTACACCTTC. Protein product: CASSQRDYGYTF. The full variable domain, in which reference TRBV19 and TRBJ1-2 provide the parts outside the CDR3, is DGGITQSPKYLFRKEGQNVTLSCEQNLNHDAMYWYRQDPGQGLRLIYYSQIVNDFQKGDIAEGYSVSREKKESFPLTVTSAQKNPTAFYLCASSQRDYGYTFGSGTRLTVV.

The chain is built from TRBV5-8 and TRBJ1-6, with 9 bases lining up with TRBD1. The CDR3 consists of 15 residues. CDR1 and CDR2 (germline): SGHTS, YDEGEE. After removal of 2 bases from V and 7 bases from J, the junction contained 4 bases not matched to a gene. CDR3 sequence (DNA): TGTGCCAGCAGCTTAAAGACAGGGGGGAATTCACCCCTCCACTTT. Translated, it gives CASSLKTGGNSPLHF.

This chain joins TRBV7-9 and TRBJ1-2; 10 positions agree with TRBD1. CDR3 size: 17 residues. With V trimmed by 5 bases and J by 0 bases, 9 bases remained unmatched. Germline CDR1 and CDR2: SEHNR and FQNEAQ (reference sequence). CDR3 in DNA: TGTGCCAGCAGCGGAGACAGGGGGCGGAGGACTAACTATGGCTACACCTTC. Amino acids: CASSGDRGRRTNYGYTF.

In DNA, the CDR3 is TGTGCCAGCGGACAAATAAGGGGATTCGGTCAGCCCCAGCATTTT. This encodes CASGQIRGFGQPQHF. The chain is built from TRBV6-5 and TRBJ1-5, with a tentative D call TRBD1 (5 bases). CDR1 MNHEY and CDR2 SVGAGI come from the germline V gene. CDR3 size: 15 residues. V lost 8 bases and J 6 bases, leaving 20 bases between the germline ends.

The J gene is TRBJ2-4, the V gene TRBV12-3 or TRBV12-4; maybe TRBD2 (5 bases). The length of the CDR3 is 13 residues. The V end lost 7 bases, the J end lost 8 bases, and 15 bases lay between the germline ends. The CDR3 coding sequence is TGTGCCAGCACCTCGAGGGCTTGGGACATTCAGTACTTC. This translates into CASTSRAWDIQYF.

The chain has TRBV10-2 and TRBJ1-1; D is unclear. With 6 bases removed from V and 1 base from J, the gap between germline ends came to 12 bases. CDR3 size: 14 residues. Looked up from germline, CDR1 is WSHSY and CDR2 is SAAADI. The CDR3 sequence is CASRVIDKNTEAFF. The CDR3 coding sequence is TGCGCCAGCAGGGTGATCGACAAGAACACTGAAGCTTTCTTT.

This chain joins TRBV4-3 and TRBJ1-2; D gene ambiguous. V was cut by 4 bases and J by 5 bases, with 17 bases left in between. This CDR3 is 15 amino acids long. Germline assignment: CDR1 LGHNA and CDR2 YSLEER. CDR3 sequence: CASSPVDTQRYGYTF. The DNA of the CDR3 is TGCGCCAGCAGCCCAGTCGACACCCAGAGATATGGCTACACCTTC.

This clone appeared once. The CDR3: CASSVGFGSGSIYEQYF. In DNA, the CDR3 is TGTGCCAGCAGCGTAGGATTCGGTAGCGGGAGTATCTACGAGCAGTACTTC. The V and J genes are TRBV9 and TRBJ2-7, with 9 nucleotides matching TRBD2. In germline, CDR1 is SGDLS, CDR2 YYNGEE. The CDR3 is 17 amino acids. The J segment lost 3 bases and the V segment lost 0 bases, leaving 10 bases of the junction unmatched.

This clone showed up just once. J is TRBJ2-5 and V is TRBV5-6; 8 bases align to TRBD2. CDR1 is SGHDT and CDR2 is YYEEEE in the germline V gene. This CDR3 is built from 16 residues. V trimming: 1 base; J trimming: 5 bases; junction bases outside the gene matches: 10. CDR3 coding DNA: TGTGCCAGCAGCTTGCCTATTAGCGGGATAGGGGAGACCCAGTACTTC. Translation gives CASSLPISGIGETQYF.

Comments on this clone: Mismatch with germline at one junction end may stem from a read error. The same CDR3 can be traced to other DNA sequences in this sample. The V and J genes are TRBV29-1 and TRBJ2-2; 10 nucleotides align to TRBD1. CDR3 length: 16 amino acids. The germline CDR1 and CDR2 sequences are SQVTM and ANQGSEA. The CDR3 DNA sequence: TGCAGCGTTGGCAGACAGGGGGCGCCGAACACCGGGGAACTGTTTTTT. This encodes CSVGRQGAPNTGELFF.